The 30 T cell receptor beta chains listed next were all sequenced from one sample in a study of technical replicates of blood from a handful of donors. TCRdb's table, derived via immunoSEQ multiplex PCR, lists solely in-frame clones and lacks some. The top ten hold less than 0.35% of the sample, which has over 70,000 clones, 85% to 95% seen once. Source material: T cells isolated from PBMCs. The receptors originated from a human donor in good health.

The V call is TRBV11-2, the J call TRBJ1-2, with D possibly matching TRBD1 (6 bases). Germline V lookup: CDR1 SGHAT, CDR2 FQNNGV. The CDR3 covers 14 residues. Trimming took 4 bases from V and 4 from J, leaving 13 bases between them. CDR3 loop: CASSSGQITYGYTF. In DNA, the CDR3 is TGTGCCAGCAGCTCCGGACAGATAACCTATGGCTACACCTTC.

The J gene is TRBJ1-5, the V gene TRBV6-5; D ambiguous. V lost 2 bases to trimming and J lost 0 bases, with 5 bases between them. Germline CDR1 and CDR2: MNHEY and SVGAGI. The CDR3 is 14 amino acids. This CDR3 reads CASSYSYSNQPQHF. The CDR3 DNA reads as TGTGCCAGCAGTTACAGCTATAGCAATCAGCCCCAGCATTTT.

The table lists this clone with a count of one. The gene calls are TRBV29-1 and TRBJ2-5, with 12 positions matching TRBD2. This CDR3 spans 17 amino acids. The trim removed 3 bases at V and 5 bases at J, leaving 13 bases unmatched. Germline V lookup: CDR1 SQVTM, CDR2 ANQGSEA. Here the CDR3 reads CSVDPPSGRAMGETQYF. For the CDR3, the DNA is TGCAGCGTTGACCCCCCTAGCGGGAGGGCCATGGGGGAGACCCAGTACTTC.

This chain's CDR3 is CSVESKGLAGGLSTGELFF. CDR3 nucleotides: TGCAGCGTTGAATCTAAGGGACTAGCGGGAGGGCTAAGCACCGGGGAGCTGTTTTTT. This sequence joins TRBV29-1 and TRBJ2-2; 16 bases map to TRBD2. Germline CDR1 SQVTM, CDR2 ANQGSEA. CDR3 size: 19 residues. After removal of 2 bases from V and 4 bases from J, the junction contained 10 bases not matched to a gene.

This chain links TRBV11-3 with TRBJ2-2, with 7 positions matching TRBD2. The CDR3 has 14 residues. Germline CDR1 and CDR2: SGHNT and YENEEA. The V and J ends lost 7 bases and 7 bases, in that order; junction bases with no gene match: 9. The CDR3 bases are TGTGCCAGCAAGAGACGGGAGGAAGTCGGGGAGCTGTTTTTT. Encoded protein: CASKRREEVGELFF.

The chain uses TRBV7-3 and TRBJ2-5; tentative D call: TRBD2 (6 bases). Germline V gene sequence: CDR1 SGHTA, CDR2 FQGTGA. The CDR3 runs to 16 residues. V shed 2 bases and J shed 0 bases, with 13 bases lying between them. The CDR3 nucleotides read TGTGCCAGCAGCTTAGAGGGACTGGGGTACCAAGAGACCCAGTACTTC. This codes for CASSLEGLGYQETQYF.

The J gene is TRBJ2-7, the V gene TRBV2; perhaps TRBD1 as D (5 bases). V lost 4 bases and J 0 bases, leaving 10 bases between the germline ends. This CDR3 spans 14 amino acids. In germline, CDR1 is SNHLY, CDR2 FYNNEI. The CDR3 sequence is CASSVRQSSYEQYF. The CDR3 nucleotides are TGTGCCAGCAGTGTTCGACAGAGCTCCTACGAGCAGTACTTC.

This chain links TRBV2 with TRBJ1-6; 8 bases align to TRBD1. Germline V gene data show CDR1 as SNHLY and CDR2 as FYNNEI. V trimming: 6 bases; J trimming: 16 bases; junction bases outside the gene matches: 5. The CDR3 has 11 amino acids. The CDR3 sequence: CASSVDRGLHF. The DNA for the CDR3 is TGTGCCAGCAGCGTTGACAGGGGACTCCACTTT.

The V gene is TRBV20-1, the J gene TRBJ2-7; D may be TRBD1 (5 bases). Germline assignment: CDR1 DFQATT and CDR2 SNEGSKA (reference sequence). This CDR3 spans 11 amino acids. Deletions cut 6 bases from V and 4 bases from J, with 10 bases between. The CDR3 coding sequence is TGCAGTGCCATTCAGGGTTACGAGCAGTACTTC. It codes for CSAIQGYEQYF.

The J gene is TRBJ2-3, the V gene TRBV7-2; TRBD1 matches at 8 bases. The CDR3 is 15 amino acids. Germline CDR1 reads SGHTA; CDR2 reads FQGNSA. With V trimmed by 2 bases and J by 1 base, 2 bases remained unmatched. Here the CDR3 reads CASSLTGQGTDTQYF. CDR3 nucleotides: TGTGCCAGCAGCTTAACGGGACAGGGCACAGATACGCAGTATTTT.

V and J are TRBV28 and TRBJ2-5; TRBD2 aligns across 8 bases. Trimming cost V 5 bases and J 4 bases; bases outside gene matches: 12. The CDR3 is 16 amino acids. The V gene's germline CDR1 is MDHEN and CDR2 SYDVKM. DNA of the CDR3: TGTGCCAGCAGTACCAAATCGGGGGGGCGGAGAGAGACCCAGTACTTC. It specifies CASSTKSGGRRETQYF.

The CDR3 spells CASSWTGEGDEQYF. Written as DNA, the CDR3 is TGTGCCAGCAGTTGGACAGGGGAAGGGGACGAGCAGTACTTC. V is TRBV27 and J is TRBJ2-7; TRBD1 agrees at 9 bases. CDR3 size: 14 residues. V was pared by 4 bases and J by 5 bases, with 6 bases of the junction left unmatched. The germline gives CDR1 MNHEY, CDR2 SMNVEV (reference sequence).

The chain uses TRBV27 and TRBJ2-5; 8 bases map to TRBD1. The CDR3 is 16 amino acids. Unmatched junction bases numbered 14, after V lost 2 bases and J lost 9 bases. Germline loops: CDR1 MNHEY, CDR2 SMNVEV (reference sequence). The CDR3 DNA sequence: TGTGCCAGCAGTTTAAGGGGTAGGACAGGGCCCATGGCCCAGTACTTC. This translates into CASSLRGRTGPMAQYF.

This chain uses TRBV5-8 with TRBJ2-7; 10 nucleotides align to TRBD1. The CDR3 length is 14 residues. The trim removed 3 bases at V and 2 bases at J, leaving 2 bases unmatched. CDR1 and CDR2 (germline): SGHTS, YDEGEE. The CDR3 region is CASSSGTGAYEQYF. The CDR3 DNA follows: TGTGCCAGCAGCTCCGGGACAGGGGCCTACGAGCAGTACTTC.

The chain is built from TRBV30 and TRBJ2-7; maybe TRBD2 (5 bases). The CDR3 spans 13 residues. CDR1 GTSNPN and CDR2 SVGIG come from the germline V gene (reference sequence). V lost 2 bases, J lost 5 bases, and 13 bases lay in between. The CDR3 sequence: CAWSLEVPHEQYF. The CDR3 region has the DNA TGTGCCTGGAGTTTGGAGGTGCCCCACGAGCAGTACTTC.

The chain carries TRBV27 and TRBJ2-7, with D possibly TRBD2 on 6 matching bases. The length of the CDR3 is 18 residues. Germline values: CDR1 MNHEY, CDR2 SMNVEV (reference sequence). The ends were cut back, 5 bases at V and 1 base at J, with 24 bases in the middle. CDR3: CASSIIGPSGVGSYEQYF. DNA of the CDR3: TGTGCCAGCAGTATTATTGGCCCCTCGGGAGTTGGGTCCTACGAGCAGTACTTC.

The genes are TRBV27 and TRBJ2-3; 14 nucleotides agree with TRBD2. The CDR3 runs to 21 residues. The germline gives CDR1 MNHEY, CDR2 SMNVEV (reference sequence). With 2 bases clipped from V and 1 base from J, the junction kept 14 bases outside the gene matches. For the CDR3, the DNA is TGTGCCAGCAGTTTACGGGGCCCGGGACTAGCGGGAGATCGGGGCACAGATACGCAGTATTTT. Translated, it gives CASSLRGPGLAGDRGTDTQYF.

The CDR3 sequence: CASSEVVVRQFF. DNA for the CDR3: TGTGCCAGCAGTGAAGTAGTAGTGCGCCAGTTCTTC. The chain carries TRBV6-1 and TRBJ2-1; D not resolved. This CDR3 region has 12 residues. V was shortened by 1 base and J by 13 bases, with 11 bases between the two germline ends. Germline V gene data show CDR1 as MNHNS and CDR2 as SASEGT.

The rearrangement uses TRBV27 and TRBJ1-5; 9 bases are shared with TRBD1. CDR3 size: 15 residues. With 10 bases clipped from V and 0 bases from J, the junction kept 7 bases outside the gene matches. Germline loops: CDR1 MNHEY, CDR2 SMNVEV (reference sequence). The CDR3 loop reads CATATGGYSNQPQHF. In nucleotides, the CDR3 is TGTGCCACCGCGACAGGGGGATATAGCAATCAGCCCCAGCATTTT.

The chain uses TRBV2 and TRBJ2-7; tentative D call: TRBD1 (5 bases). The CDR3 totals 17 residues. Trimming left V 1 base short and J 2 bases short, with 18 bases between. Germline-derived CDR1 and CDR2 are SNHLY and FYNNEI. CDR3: CASSEGFYRWDTYEQYF. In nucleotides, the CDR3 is TGTGCCAGCAGTGAAGGGTTCTACAGGTGGGATACCTACGAGCAGTACTTC.

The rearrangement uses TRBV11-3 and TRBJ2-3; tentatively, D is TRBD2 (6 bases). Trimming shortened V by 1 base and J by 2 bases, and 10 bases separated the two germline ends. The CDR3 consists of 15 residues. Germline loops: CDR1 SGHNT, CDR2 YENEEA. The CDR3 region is CASSLGRDPTDTQYF. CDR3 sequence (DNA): TGTGCCAGCAGCTTAGGGAGGGACCCCACAGATACGCAGTATTTT.

The CDR3 protein is CASSRGGHNEQFF. The CDR3 DNA is TGCGCCAGCTCTCGGGGAGGCCACAATGAGCAGTTCTTC. The chain uses TRBV5-1 and TRBJ2-1; maybe TRBD2 (6 bases). This CDR3 spans 13 amino acids. V lost 7 bases and J lost 5, with 13 bases in between. Germline CDR1 and CDR2: SGHRS and YFSETQ.

The CDR3 sequence is CASSQSTVELNTEAFF. DNA of the CDR3: TGTGCCAGCAGCCAATCGACAGTCGAATTGAACACTGAAGCTTTCTTT. The chain is built from TRBV14 and TRBJ1-1; TRBD1 might be the D (5 bases). The CDR3 extends over 16 amino acids. Germline-derived CDR1 and CDR2 are SGHDN and FVKESK. V lost 2 bases, J lost 0 bases, and 13 bases lay in between.

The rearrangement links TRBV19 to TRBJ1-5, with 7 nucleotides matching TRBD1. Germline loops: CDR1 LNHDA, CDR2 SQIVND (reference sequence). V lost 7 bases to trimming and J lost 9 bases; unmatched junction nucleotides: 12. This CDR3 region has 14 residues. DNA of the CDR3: TGTGCCAGTACCCTGGGACAGTCAAGGTGGCCCCAGCATTTT. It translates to CASTLGQSRWPQHF.

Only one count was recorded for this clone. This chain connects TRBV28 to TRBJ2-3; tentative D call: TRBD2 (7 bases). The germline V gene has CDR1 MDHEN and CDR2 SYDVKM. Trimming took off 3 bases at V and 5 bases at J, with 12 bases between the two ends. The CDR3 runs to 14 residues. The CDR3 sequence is CASSFGGQGDTQYF. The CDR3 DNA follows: TGTGCCAGCAGTTTCGGGGGGCAGGGAGATACGCAGTATTTT.

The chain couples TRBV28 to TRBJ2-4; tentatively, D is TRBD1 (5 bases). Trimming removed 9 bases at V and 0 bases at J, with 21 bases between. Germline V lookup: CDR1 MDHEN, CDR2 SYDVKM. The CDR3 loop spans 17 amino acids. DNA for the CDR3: TGTGCCAGAGTTAGAAGACAGTATGATCTAGCCAAAAACATTCAGTACTTC. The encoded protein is CARVRRQYDLAKNIQYF.

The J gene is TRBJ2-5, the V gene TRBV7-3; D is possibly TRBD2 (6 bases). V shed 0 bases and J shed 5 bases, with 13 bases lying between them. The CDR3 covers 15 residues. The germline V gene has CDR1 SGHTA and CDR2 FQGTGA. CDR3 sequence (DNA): TGTGCCAGCAGCTTAACGTCGGGGACTTTCGAGACCCAGTACTTC. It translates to CASSLTSGTFETQYF.

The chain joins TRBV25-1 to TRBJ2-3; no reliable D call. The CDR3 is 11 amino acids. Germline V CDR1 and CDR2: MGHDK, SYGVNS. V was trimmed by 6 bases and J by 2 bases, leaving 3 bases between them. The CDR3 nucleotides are TGTGCCAGCAGCTTCACAGATACGCAGTATTTT. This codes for CASSFTDTQYF.

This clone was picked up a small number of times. The CDR3 nucleotides are TGTGCCAGCTCACCACCGCCCAGGGGTGGAGAGACCCAGTACTTC. It translates to CASSPPPRGGETQYF. This sequence joins TRBV18 and TRBJ2-5; TRBD1 might be the D (6 bases). Trimming pared 0 bases from V and 4 bases from J, leaving 12 bases between. The CDR3 length is 15 residues. Germline CDR1 is KGHSH and CDR2 is LQKENI.

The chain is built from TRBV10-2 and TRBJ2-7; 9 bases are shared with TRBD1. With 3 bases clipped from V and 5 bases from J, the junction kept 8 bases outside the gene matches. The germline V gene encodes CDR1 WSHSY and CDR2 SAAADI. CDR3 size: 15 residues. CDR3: CASSEGTGFLDEQYF. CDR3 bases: TGCGCCAGCAGTGAAGGGACAGGGTTTCTCGACGAGCAGTACTTC.